A single T cell receptor (beta chain) is shown here with its context. The sample comes from a study of T cells in Graves' hyperthyroidism and ophthalmopathy. In the study overall: Before any treatment, at initial diagnosis, peripheral blood was collected.

From germline, CDR1 is SGHAT and CDR2 FQNNGV. After removal of 5 bases from V and 7 bases from J, the junction contained 7 bases not matched to a gene. CDR3 length equals 14 residues. Template material for amplifying TCR beta CDR3 regions consisted of RNA transcripts. First-round RT-PCR with HTBI primers amplified the TCR CDR3 region. A single record per CDR3 protein comes from TCRdb applying MiXCR to the multiplex PCR reads. The table has about 380,000 distinct CDR3 sequences, less than 15% seen once. The sequenced material came from blood. V usage is TRBV11-2 and J usage is TRBJ1-4; 7 nucleotides match TRBD1. The receptor's source is a man in his thirties or forties with Graves' hyperthyroidism that later progressed to Graves' ophthalmopathy. The CDR3 protein is CASSRYRGREKLFF. In DNA, the CDR3 is TGTGCCAGCAGCCGTTACAGGGGACGTGAAAAACTGTTTTTT.